The clone carrying this T cell receptor beta chain was seen many times. Its antigen remains unidentified. Germline-derived CDR1 and CDR2 are SGDLS and YYNGEE. The V gene lost 3 bases and the J gene lost 7 bases, with 11 bases spanning the gap. The CDR3 is made up of 13 amino acids. For the second PCR, which ran for about 7 to 11 cycles, a sample-barcoded 5' primer and a J-beta primer mix were used. The template-switch adaptor, which had 12 random nucleotides, put a tag on each cDNA molecule. TCRdb used MiXCR to reprocess the 5' RACE reads, holding one entry per CDR3 protein. The sample contains 710,000 or so distinct CDR3 sequences, around 32% of which appear only once. The data were taken from a study of blood T cells in healthy people across ages. Study-wide results and caveats: TCR beta diversity, measured per million T cells, fell in a roughly linear way with age.

Donor samples were obtained from healthy Caucasian individuals from Russia, aged 6 to 90. Isolation per sample recovered at least 6 million PBMCs. The sequence was obtained from a woman of 80 years or more in good health. The sample taken for sequencing was blood. This chain joins TRBV9 and TRBJ2-1; D may be TRBD1 or TRBD2 (6 bases each). CDR3 bases: TGTGCCAGCAGCGGGGGGGCCAAGAATGAGCAGTTCTTC. This codes for CASSGGAKNEQFF.